Listed below are T cell receptor beta chains from one sample, sequenced in a study of blood T cell repertoires in COVID-19. Clones were read by immunoSEQ multiplex PCR, and TCRdb kept only the in-frame ones, dropping some. The sample lists over 130,000 clones; about four fifths were seen once. Source material: peripheral blood. The receptors stem from a man between 70 and 80 years old with acute or convalescent COVID-19. CDR3s include the opening cysteine and the closing phenylalanine or tryptophan. The D gene is left open where the match is weak. Expanded clones get a size class; other rows say once, few or many, or leave the size out.

>TRBJ1-1|NA|NA|TRBV10-3
CAIKGDRSGTEAFF
TGTGCCATCAAGGGGGACCGAAGTGGCACTGAAGCTTTCTTT
>TRBJ2-2|NA|NA|TRBV4-2
CASSQWPQGGRGELFF
TGTGCCAGCAGCCAATGGCCGCAGGGGGGCCGCGGGGAGCTGTTTTTT
>TRBJ2-7|NA|NA|TRBV7-3
CASSLSQGPSHEQYF
TGTGCCAGCAGCTTAAGCCAGGGCCCCTCACACGAGCAGTACTTC
>TRBJ1-1|NA|NA|TRBV11-2
CASSLGSRDNLNTEAFF
TGTGCCAGCAGCTTAGGGTCTCGGGACAACTTGAACACTGAAGCTTTCTTT
>TRBJ2-1|NA|TRBD2|TRBV19
CASSTRTSGGYNEQFF
TGTGCCAGTAGTACGCGGACTAGCGGGGGTTACAATGAGCAGTTCTTC
>TRBJ1-1|NA|TRBD1|TRBV27
CASSSYRSRDRVPEAFF
TGTGCCAGCAGTTCCTATCGATCCCGAGACAGGGTCCCTGAAGCTTTCTTT
>TRBJ2-7|NA|NA|TRBV6-1
CASGEGPPGSGYEQYF
TGTGCCAGCGGGGAAGGGCCCCCGGGGAGTGGCTACGAGCAGTACTTC
>TRBJ2-7|NA|NA|TRBV19
CATQGAYEQYF
TGTGCTACACAGGGAGCCTACGAGCAGTACTTC
>TRBJ1-2|NA|NA|TRBV19
CASSPQGQVYGYTF
TGTGCCAGTAGTCCTCAGGGGCAGGTCTATGGCTACACCTTC
>TRBJ2-1|NA|TRBD1|TRBV28
CASSLGRGLGDEQFF
TGTGCCAGCAGTTTAGGCAGGGGGCTAGGAGATGAGCAGTTCTTC
>TRBJ2-7|NA|NA|TRBV4-1
CASSQVRGDSYEQYF
TGCGCCAGCAGCCAAGTCCGAGGAGACTCCTACGAGCAGTACTTC
>TRBJ1-1|NA|NA|TRBV4-1
CASSQVGVKAFF
TGCGCCAGCAGCCAAGTCGGGGTGAAAGCTTTCTTT
>TRBJ1-4|NA|NA|TRBV27
CASSRGGNNEKLFF
TGTGCCAGCAGTAGGGGCGGGAATAATGAAAAACTGTTTTTT
>TRBJ2-6|NA|NA|TRBV6-2/TRBV6-3
CASSYNAESVLTF
TGTGCCAGCAGTTACAACGCTGAGAGCGTCCTGACTTTC
>TRBJ1-2|few|NA|TRBV7-8
CASSLALSRSSGDGYTF
TGTGCCAGCAGCTTAGCGCTCAGCAGATCCAGCGGCGATGGCTACACCTTC
>TRBJ1-6|NA|NA|TRBV23-1
CASSPGHPSSYNSPLHF
TGCGCCAGCAGTCCTGGACACCCGAGCTCCTATAATTCACCCCTCCACTTT
>TRBJ1-4|few|NA|TRBV4-1
CASSLTRGNEKLFF
TGCGCCAGCAGCCTGACCCGGGGTAATGAAAAACTGTTTTTT
>TRBJ2-3|NA|NA|TRBV19
CASRSFGGVGVDTQYF
TGTGCCAGTCGGAGTTTCGGGGGAGTTGGTGTAGATACGCAGTATTTT
>TRBJ1-3|NA|NA|TRBV19
CATQGLPGNTIYF
TGTGCCACCCAGGGGTTACCGGGAAACACCATATATTTT
>TRBJ1-2|NA|TRBD1|TRBV2
CASSPGQNYGYTF
TGTGCCAGCAGTCCGGGACAGAACTATGGCTACACCTTC
>TRBJ2-5|NA|NA|TRBV6-5
CASRDRGRAQETQYF
TGTGCCAGCAGGGATAGAGGCAGGGCCCAAGAGACCCAGTACTTC
>TRBJ2-3|NA|TRBD1|TRBV3-1/TRBV3-2
CASSQARTGGWSDTQYF
TGTGCCAGCAGCCAAGCCCGAACAGGGGGTTGGTCAGATACGCAGTATTTT
>TRBJ2-3|NA|TRBD2|TRBV28
CASSYPTSGTKQYF
TGTGCCAGCAGTTACCCGACCTCCGGGACTAAGCAGTATTTT
>TRBJ1-1|NA|NA|TRBV6-5
CASSYGAAPLNTEAFF
TGTGCCAGCAGTTATGGGGCAGCGCCCCTAAACACTGAAGCTTTCTTT
>TRBJ1-2|NA|NA|TRBV27
CGGPVGPYGYTF
TGTGGGGGGCCCGTCGGTCCCTATGGCTACACCTTC
>TRBJ1-5|NA|TRBD1|TRBV7-2
CASSRTGGNQPQHF
TGTGCCAGCAGCCGGACAGGCGGAAATCAGCCCCAGCATTTT
>TRBJ2-7|NA|TRBD1|TRBV3-1/TRBV3-2
CASSQGQGPEQYF
TGTGCCAGCAGCCAGGGACAGGGCCCCGAGCAGTACTTC
>TRBJ1-1|NA|NA|TRBV18
CASSPRAGANPEAFF
TGTGCCAGCTCACCGAGGGCAGGGGCGAACCCTGAAGCTTTCTTT
>TRBJ1-5|NA|NA|TRBV10-3
CATRGQNSNQPQHF
TGTGCCACCCGAGGACAGAATAGCAATCAGCCCCAGCATTTT
>TRBJ2-2|few|NA|TRBV11-3
CASSSGVPGELFF
TGTGCCAGCAGCTCGGGGGTGCCCGGGGAGCTGTTTTTT
>TRBJ1-2|NA|NA|TRBV28
CASSTPGAYGYTF
TGTGCCAGCAGCACCCCGGGAGCTTATGGCTACACCTTC
>TRBJ2-5|few|TRBD1|TRBV2
CASSFQGVRETQYF
TGTGCCAGCAGTTTTCAGGGGGTGAGAGAGACCCAGTACTTC
>TRBJ2-7|NA|TRBD1|TRBV5-1
CASSLGQGTDEQYF
TGCGCCAGCAGCTTGGGACAGGGCACCGACGAGCAGTACTTC
>TRBJ2-1|NA|TRBD2|TRBV4-2
CASSQDFGRGGNEQFF
TGTGCCAGCAGCCAAGATTTCGGGCGGGGAGGGAATGAGCAGTTCTTC
>TRBJ2-1|NA|TRBD2|TRBV19
CASSPGGPNEQFF
TGTGCCAGTAGTCCGGGGGGGCCGAATGAGCAGTTCTTC
>TRBJ1-2|NA|NA|TRBV9
CASSPSPAGGYTF
TGTGCCAGCAGCCCCTCACCGGCGGGGGGCTACACCTTC
>TRBJ1-5|NA|NA|TRBV4-2
CASSQEQGPDQPQHF
TGTGCCAGCAGCCAAGAGCAGGGTCCGGATCAGCCCCAGCATTTT
>TRBJ1-1|NA|TRBD1|TRBV3-1/TRBV3-2
CASSLWTGDGAFF
TGTGCCAGCAGCCTATGGACAGGGGATGGAGCTTTCTTT
>TRBJ2-3|NA|NA|TRBV4-1
CASSQVGWGADTQYF
TGCGCCAGCAGCCAAGTGGGCTGGGGAGCAGATACGCAGTATTTT
>TRBJ1-4|NA|NA|TRBV6-1
CASSEGQSWANEKLFF
TGTGCCAGCAGTGAGGGACAATCATGGGCTAATGAAAAACTGTTTTTT
>TRBJ1-5|NA|NA|TRBV24-1
CATSDRTGPNQPQHF
TGTGCCACCAGTGATCGAACAGGGCCCAATCAGCCCCAGCATTTT
>TRBJ1-6|NA|NA|TRBV7-8
CASLRTDNSPLHF
TGTGCCAGCCTAAGGACAGACAATTCACCCCTCCACTTT
>TRBJ2-1|NA|NA|TRBV9
CASSGSGHDNEQFF
TGTGCCAGCAGCGGGTCGGGTCACGACAATGAGCAGTTCTTC
>TRBJ2-7|once|NA|TRBV7-2
CASSPSSGISYEQYF
TGTGCCAGCAGCCCCTCTTCGGGAATCTCCTACGAGCAGTACTTC
>TRBJ2-6|NA|NA|TRBV5-4
CASSLPPSDRANVLTF
TGTGCCAGCAGCTTGCCCCCCTCGGACAGGGCCAACGTCCTGACTTTC
>TRBJ2-7|NA|TRBD2|TRBV5-6
CASSHTSGEQYF
TGTGCCAGCAGCCATACTAGCGGGGAGCAGTACTTC
>TRBJ2-3|NA|TRBD2|TRBV5-1
CASSRIQRGPTGDTQYF
TGCGCCAGCAGCAGAATCCAGCGGGGGCCTACCGGGGATACGCAGTATTTT
>TRBJ1-2|NA|TRBD1|TRBV12-3/TRBV12-4
CASSRDRRRGYTF
TGTGCCAGCAGTCGGGACAGGCGGCGGGGCTACACCTTC
>TRBJ2-7|once|NA|TRBV6-4
CASSLCGEQYF
TGTGCCAGCAGCCTTTGCGGCGAGCAGTACTTC
>TRBJ2-5|NA|NA|TRBV24-1
CATSDFDLANQETQYF
TGTGCCACCAGTGATTTTGACCTAGCGAACCAAGAGACCCAGTACTTC
>TRBJ1-5|NA|TRBD1|TRBV2
CASSEALWTGGNQPQHF
TGTGCCAGCAGTGAAGCGCTTTGGACAGGGGGCAATCAGCCCCAGCATTTT
>TRBJ2-1|NA|NA|TRBV5-4
CASSSGARKSYNEQFF
TGTGCCAGCAGTTCTGGGGCGCGGAAGTCCTACAATGAGCAGTTCTTC
>TRBJ2-3|NA|TRBD2|TRBV14
CASSLAGTRGTDTQYF
TGTGCCAGCAGCTTAGCCGGGACTAGGGGCACAGATACGCAGTATTTT
>TRBJ2-6|NA|TRBD2|TRBV5-1
CASSRGLAGNNGANVLTF
TGCGCCAGCAGCAGGGGACTAGCGGGGAATAATGGGGCCAACGTCCTGACTTTC